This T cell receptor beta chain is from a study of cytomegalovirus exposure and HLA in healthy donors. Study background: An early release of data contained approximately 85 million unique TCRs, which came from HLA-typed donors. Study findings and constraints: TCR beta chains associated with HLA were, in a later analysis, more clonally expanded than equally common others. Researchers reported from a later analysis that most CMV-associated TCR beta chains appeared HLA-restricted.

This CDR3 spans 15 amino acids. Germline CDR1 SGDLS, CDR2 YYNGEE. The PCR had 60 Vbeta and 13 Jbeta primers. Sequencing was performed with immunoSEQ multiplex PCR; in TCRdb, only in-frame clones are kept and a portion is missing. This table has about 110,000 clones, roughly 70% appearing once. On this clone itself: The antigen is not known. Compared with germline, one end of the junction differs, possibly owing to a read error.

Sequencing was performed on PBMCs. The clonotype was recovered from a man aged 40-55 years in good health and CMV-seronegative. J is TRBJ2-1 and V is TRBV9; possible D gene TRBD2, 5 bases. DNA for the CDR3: TGTGCCAGCGGCGTCGGGGTAGGATCCTACAATGAGCAGTTCTTC. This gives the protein CASGVGVGSYNEQFF. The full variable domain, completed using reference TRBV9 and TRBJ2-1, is DSGVTQTPKHLITATGQRVTLRCSPRSGDLSVYWYQQSLDQGLQFLIQYYNGEERAKGNILERFSAQQFPDLHSELNLSSLELGDSALYFCASGVGVGSYNEQFFGPGTRLTVL.